This T cell receptor beta chain was found in a study of cytomegalovirus exposure and HLA in healthy donors. Overall study results and limits: Using the classifier, cytomegalovirus status was reportedly diagnosed with high specificity and sensitivity. The authors enumerated 150 to 200 TCR beta chains as linked to cytomegalovirus.

PCR employed 60 Vbeta and 13 Jbeta primers. Some clones are missing from TCRdb's copy, which holds only in-frame ones; the method was immunoSEQ multiplex PCR. The table lists 150,000 to 200,000 clones, around 80% of them singletons, with about 1% in the top ten. In nominal health when sampled, donors likely had unrecorded immune exposures nonetheless. Remarks on this clone: What it binds is unknown.

V shed 2 bases, J shed 6 bases, and the junction held 4 bases outside the gene matches. This CDR3 region has 14 residues. The germline V gene has CDR1 MNHEY and CDR2 SVGAGI. Sequencing was done on a sample of PBMCs. V usage is TRBV6-5 and J usage is TRBJ2-1; 7 positions agree with TRBD2. The sequence came from a woman aged 40 to 55 in good health and CMV-seronegative. The CDR3 DNA reads as TGTGCCAGCAGTTACCGGGAGGCGGGCAATGAGCAGTTCTTC. It translates to CASSYREAGNEQFF.